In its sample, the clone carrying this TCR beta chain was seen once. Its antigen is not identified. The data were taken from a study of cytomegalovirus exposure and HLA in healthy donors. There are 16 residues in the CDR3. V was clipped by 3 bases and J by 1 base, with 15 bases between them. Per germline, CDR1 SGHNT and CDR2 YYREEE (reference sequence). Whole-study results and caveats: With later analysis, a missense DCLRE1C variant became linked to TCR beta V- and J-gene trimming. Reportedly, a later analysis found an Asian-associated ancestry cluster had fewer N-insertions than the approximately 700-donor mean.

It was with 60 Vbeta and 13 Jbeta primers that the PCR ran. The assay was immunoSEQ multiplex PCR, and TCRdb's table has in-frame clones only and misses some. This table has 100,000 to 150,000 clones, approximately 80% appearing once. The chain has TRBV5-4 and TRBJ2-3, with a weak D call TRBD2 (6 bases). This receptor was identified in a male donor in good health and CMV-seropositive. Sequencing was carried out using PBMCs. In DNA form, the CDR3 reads TGTGCCAGCAGCTCCCCCGGCGGGACCGGCACAGATACGCAGTATTTT. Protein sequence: CASSSPGGTGTDTQYF.